Within the sample, the clone carrying this T cell receptor beta chain is medium-sized. The antigen is unknown. From blood, roughly 220-550 ng of genomic DNA served as TRB template. V shed 3 bases and J shed 4 bases, with 6 bases lying between them. There are 12 residues in the CDR3. Per the germline V gene, CDR1 is LNHDA and CDR2 is SQIVND (reference sequence). This sample is part of a study of T and B cells in COVID-19 patients. Looking at the study overall: Of some 20 active-infection patients, 18 carried comorbidities linked to unfavorable COVID-19 outcome.

Points from the study as a whole: Exclusive to the recovered cohort were thousands of TCR clusters, 31 of them with low generation probability.

Multiplex PCR with BIOMED2 TRB-A/B primer pools amplified TRB rearrangements. Via MiXCR, TCRdb re-called the multiplex PCR reads, giving one row per CDR3 protein. The sample includes some 11,000 distinct CDR3 sequences, roughly 31% of them seen just once. The chain links TRBV19 to TRBJ1-1; D is uncertain. This clonotype originated in a human donor with active COVID-19. The sample was blood. CDR3 DNA sequence: TGTGCCAGTAGTATCTGGGGCACTGAAGCTTTCTTT. It specifies CASSIWGTEAFF. Full variable domain (remainder filled in from reference TRBV19 and TRBJ1-1): DGGITQSPKYLFRKEGQNVTLSCEQNLNHDAMYWYRQDPGQGLRLIYYSQIVNDFQKGDIAEGYSVSREKKESFPLTVTSAQKNPTAFYLCASSIWGTEAFFGQGTRLTVV.